These 3 T cell receptor beta chains were sequenced from one sample in a study of CD8 T cells in ankylosing spondylitis. Study-level results: A TCR beta motif made of 7 to 9 highly homologous variants seemed typical of ankylosing spondylitis blood.

These receptors have no identified antigens. TCRdb reprocessed the 5' RACE reads with MiXCR, giving one entry per CDR3 protein. The data contain 800,000 to 900,000 distinct CDR3 sequences, 10% to 15% of them singletons. Sequencing was done on a sample of blood, either unsorted or a sorted T cell fraction (not recorded which). The receptors stem from a male donor with ankylosing spondylitis.

This clonotype came up many times. The chain is built from TRBV5-1 and TRBJ2-1; D unclear. The length of the CDR3 is 14 residues. The V end lost 1 base, the J end lost 4 bases, and 9 bases lay between the germline ends. The germline V gene has CDR1 SGHRS and CDR2 YFSETQ. Written as DNA, the CDR3 is TGCGCCAGCAGCTTGCCTAGTCAATACAATGAGCAGTTCTTC. This encodes CASSLPSQYNEQFF.

This clonotype has at least ten counts. J is TRBJ1-3 and V is TRBV29-1, with a tentative D call TRBD1 (6 bases). There are 14 residues in the CDR3. Trimming removed 4 bases from V and 2 bases from J, with 12 bases in between. Germline loops: CDR1 SQVTM, CDR2 ANQGSEA. The CDR3 sequence is CSVGEGEAGNTIYF. In nucleotides, the CDR3 is TGCAGCGTTGGGGAGGGGGAAGCTGGAAACACCATATATTTT.

Only a few counts were recorded for this clonotype. The chain carries TRBV7-9 and TRBJ1-5; D remains unclear. The CDR3 totals 16 residues. V shed 1 base and J shed 0 bases, with 10 bases lying between them. Germline CDR1 SEHNR, CDR2 FQNEAQ (reference sequence). This chain's CDR3 is CASSLVRGSSNQPQHF. Here the CDR3 DNA reads TGTGCCAGCAGCTTAGTGAGAGGGAGTAGCAATCAGCCCCAGCATTTT. The entire variable domain, with the rest obtained from reference TRBV7-9 and TRBJ1-5, is as follows: DTGVSQNPRHKITKRGQNVTFRCDPISEHNRLYWYRQTLGQGPEFLTYFQNEAQLEKSRLLSDRFSAERPKGSFSTLEIQRTEQGDSAMYLCASSLVRGSSNQPQHFGDGTRLSIL.